Following are 17 T cell receptor beta chains from one sample sequenced in a study of blood T cells in healthy people across ages. Next came a second PCR, run for about 7 to 12 cycles, which used a sample-barcoded 5' primer along with a J-beta primer mix. Using its own MiXCR run on the 5' RACE reads, TCRdb lists one record per CDR3 protein. This table holds roughly 860,000 distinct CDR3 sequences, less than 80% found once. Sequencing was performed on blood. These receptors came from a man aged 30 to 45 in good health.

V is TRBV7-9 and J is TRBJ2-2; TRBD1 or TRBD2 may be the D gene (7 bases each). The germline gives CDR1 SEHNR, CDR2 FQNEAQ (reference sequence). The CDR3 has 18 residues. Trimming pared 5 bases from V and 6 bases from J, leaving 25 bases between. DNA of the CDR3: TGTGCCAGCAGCAAACAGCCGACAGGGAGGGTTCAACCCGGGGAGCTGTTTTTT. It is translated as CASSKQPTGRVQPGELFF.

This clonotype was seen a single time. The chain's CDR3 is CASSVEDRALYGYTF. The CDR3 DNA reads as TGTGCCAGCAGCGTAGAGGACAGAGCACTCTATGGCTACACCTTC. The J gene is TRBJ1-2, the V gene TRBV9; D may be TRBD1 (6 bases). CDR1 and CDR2 from the germline V gene are SGDLS and YYNGEE. The ends were cut back, 0 bases at V and 4 bases at J, with 13 bases in the middle. This CDR3 is 15 amino acids long. Based on the CDR3 plus reference TRBV9 and TRBJ1-2, the full variable domain is DSGVTQTPKHLITATGQRVTLRCSPRSGDLSVYWYQQSLDQGLQFLIQYYNGEERAKGNILERFSAQQFPDLHSELNLSSLELGDSALYFCASSVEDRALYGYTFGSGTRLTVV.

The V and J genes are TRBV4-1 and TRBJ2-5; a weak D match, TRBD1 (5 bases). The germline CDR1 and CDR2 sequences are MGHRA and YSYEKL. CDR3 length: 15 residues. V was pared by 1 base and J by 2 bases, with 11 bases between. The CDR3: CASSQGPGHQETQYF. The CDR3 DNA is TGCGCCAGCAGCCAAGGACCCGGACATCAAGAGACCCAGTACTTC.

CDR3: CASSLERALGTQYF. DNA of the CDR3: TGTGCCAGCAGCTTAGAACGGGCCCTAGGGACCCAGTACTTC. V and J are TRBV7-2 and TRBJ2-4; D is uncertain. The DNA end is a closer match to TRBJ2-5, so the J assignment may be wrong. Looked up from germline, CDR1 is SGHTA and CDR2 is FQGNSA. The CDR3 consists of 14 residues.

Only a few counts were recorded for this clonotype. The chain is built from TRBV4-3 and TRBJ2-1; D is perhaps TRBD1 (5 bases). CDR3 length equals 14 residues. Trimming took 0 bases from V and 7 from J, leaving 10 bases between them. The germline V gene has CDR1 LGHNA and CDR2 YSLEER. The CDR3 bases are TGCGCCAGCAGCCAAGAAGGCAGGGCGAATGAGCAGTTCTTC. The encoded protein is CASSQEGRANEQFF.

The chain couples TRBV27 to TRBJ1-1; D is perhaps TRBD1 (5 bases). This CDR3 spans 14 amino acids. Deletions cut 1 base from V and 3 bases from J, with 9 bases between. In germline, CDR1 is MNHEY, CDR2 SMNVEV (reference sequence). DNA for the CDR3: TGTGCCAGCAGTTTATGGCGGGGGGACACTGAAGCTTTCTTT. Amino acids: CASSLWRGDTEAFF.

The rearrangement joins TRBV29-1 to TRBJ2-7; 12 bases agree with TRBD1. The V gene end was trimmed by 7 bases and the J gene end by 3 bases; junction bases not matched to a gene: 4. The CDR3 runs 13 residues. The germline V gene has CDR1 SQVTM and CDR2 ANQGSEA. The CDR3 nucleotides read TGCAGCGGGGGGGACAGGGGGCACTACGAGCAGTACTTC. Its protein product is CSGGDRGHYEQYF.

This clonotype turned up a few times. The chain has TRBV12-3 or TRBV12-4 and TRBJ1-2, with D possibly TRBD1 on 6 matching bases. V dropped 1 base and J dropped 4 bases, with 10 bases sitting between them. This CDR3 contains 14 residues. Written as DNA, the CDR3 is TGTGCCAGCAGTTTAGAGGGACATGGCTATGGCTACACCTTC. Translating it yields CASSLEGHGYGYTF.

For this clonotype: One end of the junction fails to match germline, which may point to a read error. The V call is TRBV12-3 or TRBV12-4, the J call TRBJ2-6, with D possibly being TRBD1 (6 bases). The CDR3 consists of 17 residues. CDR3 protein: CASSLNLGGSGANVLTF. The CDR3 DNA sequence: TGTGCCAGTAGTTTAAACTTAGGGGGTTCGGGGGCCAACGTCCTGACTTTC.

The V gene is TRBV12-3 or TRBV12-4, the J gene TRBJ1-2, with 9 bases lining up with TRBD1. This CDR3 has 14 residues. The V segment lost 7 bases and the J segment 4 bases; nucleotides outside the gene matches: 7. CDR3 DNA: TGTGCCAGCATCCCCGGGACAGGGTTCTATGGCTACACCTTC. It encodes CASIPGTGFYGYTF.

This sequence joins TRBV6-2 or TRBV6-3 and TRBJ2-1, with D perhaps TRBD1 (5 bases). V dropped 8 bases and J dropped 5 bases, with 13 bases sitting between them. The CDR3 has 13 amino acids. The V gene's germline CDR1 is MNHEY and CDR2 SVGEGT. The CDR3 DNA is TGTGCCAGCGCGCAGGGATGGGACAATGAGCAGTTCTTC. As protein: CASAQGWDNEQFF.

This clonotype was counted a single time. This chain uses TRBV7-2 with TRBJ2-6; perhaps TRBD1 as D (5 bases). The CDR3 runs to 17 residues. Per germline, CDR1 SGHTA and CDR2 FQGNSA. Trimming left V 2 bases short and J 0 bases short, with 11 bases between. The CDR3 coding sequence is TGTGCCAGCAGCTTACCATGGACATTCTCTGGGGCCAACGTCCTGACTTTC. Amino acid sequence: CASSLPWTFSGANVLTF.

This clonotype was detected a few times. The chain combines TRBV4-2 with TRBJ2-3; the match to TRBD1 covers 7 bases. This CDR3 is 17 amino acids long. Germline V lookup: CDR1 LGHNA, CDR2 YNFKEQ. V lost 4 bases to trimming and J lost 5 bases; unmatched junction nucleotides: 15. In DNA, the CDR3 is TGTGCCAGCAGCCCCAGAAGGGGGCGTGACTTTGGAGATACGCAGTATTTT. This encodes CASSPRRGRDFGDTQYF.

This clonotype appeared a few times. The chain uses TRBV27 and TRBJ1-5; D is uncertain. V lost 3 bases and J lost 8, with 8 bases in between. Germline values: CDR1 MNHEY, CDR2 SMNVEV (reference sequence). The CDR3 is 12 amino acids. The CDR3 loop reads CASSFNGEPQHF. CDR3 sequence (DNA): TGTGCCAGCAGTTTTAATGGAGAGCCCCAGCATTTT.

This clonotype has more than one count but fewer than ten. The chain is built from TRBV7-2 and TRBJ1-5, with D perhaps TRBD1 (5 bases). The V gene's germline CDR1 is SGHTA and CDR2 FQGNSA. The V end was cut by 5 bases, the J end by 4 bases, with 12 bases between. This CDR3 has 14 residues. DNA for the CDR3: TGTGCCAGCAGCCCTTCTGCAGGGAATCAGCCCCAGCATTTT. This codes for CASSPSAGNQPQHF.

V and J are TRBV29-1 and TRBJ2-3, with 9 nucleotides matching TRBD1. The CDR3 runs to 13 residues. The trim removed 7 bases at V and 3 bases at J, leaving 5 bases unmatched. Germline CDR1 is SQVTM and CDR2 is ANQGSEA. CDR3 sequence: CSAGTGLTDTQYF. DNA for the CDR3: TGCAGCGCAGGGACAGGGCTGACAGATACGCAGTATTTT.

The chain carries TRBV13 and TRBJ2-5, with 9 positions matching TRBD2. With 4 bases clipped from V and 0 bases from J, the junction kept 6 bases outside the gene matches. Germline CDR1 is PRHDT and CDR2 is FYEKMQ (reference sequence). The CDR3 covers 16 residues. For the CDR3, the DNA is TGTGCCAGCAGCTATCGGGCTAGCGGGAACCAAGAGACCCAGTACTTC. Protein: CASSYRASGNQETQYF.